These T cell receptor beta chains were read from a single sample in a study of control samples from healthy donors and cancer patients. Assay used: immunoSEQ multiplex PCR; TCRdb lists only in-frame clones, some missing. Of 130,000 or so clones detected, 75% to 95% appear once; the ten largest clones hold around 2.5%. What was sequenced was blood. The receptors were sampled from a man aged 35-49 years in good health. Each CDR3 is given with its conserved first and last residue. The D gene is left open where the match is weak. Clone size is given for some rows only: seen once, a few or many times, or a class if the clone is expanded.

J gene,D gene,clone size,V gene,CDR3 DNA,CDR3 protein
TRBJ1-2,NA,NA,TRBV7-8,TGTGCCAGCAGCTTAACGGGGAATGGCTACACCTTC,CASSLTGNGYTF
TRBJ1-1,NA,NA,TRBV7-9,TGTGCCAGCAGCTTACATCACACGGGGGGGTGGAACACTGAAGCTTTCTTT,CASSLHHTGGWNTEAFF
TRBJ1-5,NA,NA,TRBV5-1,TGCGCCAGCAGCTTGGGTGGCAGAAATCAGCCCCAGCATTTT,CASSLGGRNQPQHF
TRBJ2-2,NA,few,TRBV18,TGTGCCAGCTCCTCTACCCGGGCCGGGGAGCTGTTTTTT,CASSSTRAGELFF
TRBJ1-5,NA,NA,TRBV19,TGTGCCAGTAGCCCGGACGGAGATTACAATCAGCCCCAGCATTTT,CASSPDGDYNQPQHF
TRBJ2-2,NA,NA,TRBV9,TGTGCCAGCAGCGTAATGGGCAGTTCGAACACCGGGGAGCTGTTTTTT,CASSVMGSSNTGELFF
TRBJ2-7,TRBD2,NA,TRBV5-4,TGTGCCAGCAGCTTGGCCCAGGAGCGGGGGGACTACGAGCAGTACTTC,CASSLAQERGDYEQYF
TRBJ2-5,TRBD1,NA,TRBV30,TGTGCCTGGAGTCGATGGGGACAGGGGCGTCAAGAGACCCAGTACTTC,CAWSRWGQGRQETQYF
TRBJ2-3,NA,few,TRBV18,TGTGCCAGCTCACCCCGTGGCACAGATACGCAGTATTTT,CASSPRGTDTQYF
TRBJ2-5,TRBD1,NA,TRBV27,TGTGCCAGCAGTTCCTTTGTAAGGACAGGGGAGGTTGAGACCCAGTACTTC,CASSSFVRTGEVETQYF
TRBJ1-1,NA,NA,TRBV11-3,TGTGCCAGCAGCTTAGAGTCGGGCACTGAAGCTTTCTTT,CASSLESGTEAFF
TRBJ2-1,NA,NA,TRBV7-9,TGTGCCAGCAGCCAAAATCCACTTAGGAATGAGCAGTTCTTC,CASSQNPLRNEQFF
TRBJ2-5,NA,NA,TRBV2,TGTGCCAGCAGTGAGTTGAGGCAAGAGACCCAGTACTTC,CASSELRQETQYF
TRBJ1-2,TRBD1,NA,TRBV5-1,TGCGCCAGCAGCCGGGGGACAGGGGACGCGGACTATGGCTACACCTTC,CASSRGTGDADYGYTF
TRBJ1-3,NA,NA,TRBV2,TGTGCCAGCAGTGCGTCCAGGATCTTAGGAAACACCATATATTTT,CASSASRILGNTIYF
TRBJ2-1,TRBD1,NA,TRBV9,TGTGCCAGCACCCCCCGGGACAGGGCCTACAATGAGCAGTTCTTC,CASTPRDRAYNEQFF
TRBJ2-5,NA,NA,TRBV7-8,TGTGCCAGCAGCTTAAGGCAAGAGACCCAGTACTTC,CASSLRQETQYF
TRBJ2-2,NA,NA,TRBV6-5,TGTGCCAGCAGTTCCTGGGGAGTGGGCACCGGGGAGCTGTTTTTT,CASSSWGVGTGELFF
TRBJ1-1,NA,NA,TRBV3-1/TRBV3-2,TGTGCCAGCAGCCACCGAGGAGGGGGCACTGAAGCTTTCTTT,CASSHRGGGTEAFF
TRBJ1-1,TRBD1,NA,TRBV30,TGTGCCTGGGCTACAGGGGTTGGGGCTGAAGCTTTCTTT,CAWATGVGAEAFF
TRBJ2-2,NA,NA,TRBV3-1/TRBV3-2,TGTGCCAGCAGCCAAGACCCGGTCTCGACCGGGGAGCTGTTTTTT,CASSQDPVSTGELFF
TRBJ1-3,NA,NA,TRBV9,TGTGCCAGCAGCGTAGAGGACAGCCCTATTGCTAATCCTGGAAACACCATATATTTT,CASSVEDSPIANPGNTIYF
TRBJ2-5,NA,NA,TRBV7-3,TGTGCCAGCAGCCCGAGGGGGGGCACAGAAGAGACCCAGTACTTC,CASSPRGGTEETQYF
TRBJ2-4,NA,NA,TRBV30,TGTGCCTGGAGTGTGGGACGGGAAAACATTCAGTACTTC,CAWSVGRENIQYF
TRBJ2-1,TRBD2,NA,TRBV28,TGTGCCAGCATTGGTAGCGGGGGGACATTCGCCGAGCAGTTCTTC,CASIGSGGTFAEQFF
TRBJ2-3,NA,NA,TRBV5-1,TGCGCCGGGGCGGAGACAGATACGCAGTATTTT,CAGAETDTQYF
TRBJ1-5,NA,NA,TRBV10-2,TGCGCCAGCAGTGAGATTACAGGCAATCAGCCCCAGCATTTT,CASSEITGNQPQHF
TRBJ1-4,NA,NA,TRBV30,TGTGCCACCCGGCGGGGTGAAAAACTGTTTTTT,CATRRGEKLFF
TRBJ1-5,NA,NA,TRBV6-5,TGTGCCAGCAGGCAGAATCCGAATAGCAATCAGCCCCAGCATTTT,CASRQNPNSNQPQHF
TRBJ1-5,NA,NA,TRBV6-1,TGTGCCAGCAGTGAAGCATTGGGCGGGCCCCAGCATTTT,CASSEALGGPQHF
TRBJ1-5,NA,NA,TRBV7-3,TGTGCCAGCAGCTCTAGGGACTATCAGCCCCAGCATTTT,CASSSRDYQPQHF
TRBJ1-4,NA,NA,TRBV6-1,TGTGCCAGCAGTGCCCCTAGTCTCCCCCGCGGTGAAAAACTGTTTTTT,CASSAPSLPRGEKLFF
TRBJ1-3,NA,NA,TRBV11-3,TGTGCCAGCAGCTTGGACGGCAACTCTGGAAACACCATATATTTT,CASSLDGNSGNTIYF
TRBJ2-2,NA,NA,TRBV2,TGTGCCAGCACGAGGACCGCCGGGGAGCTGTTTTTT,CASTRTAGELFF
TRBJ2-3,NA,once,TRBV27,TGTGCCAGCAGTTTGTCGGGACGCACAGATACGCAGTATTTT,CASSLSGRTDTQYF
TRBJ2-3,NA,NA,TRBV7-2,TGTGCCAGCAGCTTTACCGGCTTAAGTGGCACAGATACGCAGTATTTT,CASSFTGLSGTDTQYF
TRBJ1-1,TRBD1,NA,TRBV6-1,TGTGCCAGCAGTAAAGGACCTATGGGACAGGGGGTTGAAGCTTTCTTT,CASSKGPMGQGVEAFF
TRBJ2-3,TRBD2,once,TRBV7-6,TGTGCCAGCACCGCCCTAGCGGGGGGGGCAGATACGCAGTATTTT,CASTALAGGADTQYF
TRBJ1-5,NA,NA,TRBV11-2,TGTGCCAGCAGCTTAGATGGGAGAGGCCAGCCCCAGCATTTT,CASSLDGRGQPQHF
TRBJ1-2,NA,NA,TRBV5-1,TGCGCCAGCAGCTTGGTCGCTTCGACTGATGGCTACACCTTC,CASSLVASTDGYTF
TRBJ2-3,NA,NA,TRBV28,TGTGCCAGCAGTCCATGGGGGCAGGTAGATACGCAGTATTTT,CASSPWGQVDTQYF
TRBJ2-5,NA,NA,TRBV11-2,TGTGCCAGCAGCTTATCGAAAGAGACCCAGTACTTC,CASSLSKETQYF
TRBJ2-3,NA,NA,TRBV5-1,TGCGCCAGCAGTCAAGGGACAACTAGCACAGATACGCAGTATTTT,CASSQGTTSTDTQYF
TRBJ1-5,NA,NA,TRBV6-5,TGTGCCAGCAGACCGTCAGGGAACAATCAGCCCCAGCATTTT,CASRPSGNNQPQHF
TRBJ2-1,NA,NA,TRBV19,TGTGCCAGTAGTATAGGCGACAGTTACAATGAGCAGTTCTTC,CASSIGDSYNEQFF